A single sample is the source of the 18 T cell receptor beta chains below, sequenced in a study of control samples from healthy donors and cancer patients. Sequencing used immunoSEQ multiplex PCR; TCRdb keeps in-frame clones, though not all of them. The sample has over 100,000 clones, under 95% seen once. Sequencing was performed on blood. The source is a woman between 18 and 30 years old in good health.

This clone appeared once. This chain connects TRBV29-1 to TRBJ1-1; possibly TRBD1 for D (5 bases). V was trimmed by 4 bases and J by 6 bases, leaving 12 bases between them. The CDR3 extends over 12 amino acids. Germline V gives CDR1 SQVTM, CDR2 ANQGSEA. CDR3 DNA: TGCAGCGTTGGCAGGGCGGGAGCTGAAGCTTTCTTT. Residues: CSVGRAGAEAFF.

This chain links TRBV7-9 with TRBJ1-5; D ambiguous. The V gene's germline CDR1 is SEHNR and CDR2 FQNEAQ (reference sequence). The ends were cut back, 6 bases at V and 7 bases at J, with 13 bases in the middle. This CDR3 region has 13 residues. CDR3 sequence: CASSWVMGQPQHF. CDR3 in DNA: TGTGCCAGCAGTTGGGTAATGGGGCAGCCCCAGCATTTT. Full variable domain (rest looked up from reference TRBV7-9 and TRBJ1-5): DTGVSQNPRHKITKRGQNVTFRCDPISEHNRLYWYRQTLGQGPEFLTYFQNEAQLEKSRLLSDRFSAERPKGSFSTLEIQRTEQGDSAMYLCASSWVMGQPQHFGDGTRLSIL.

V gene TRBV24-1 combines with J gene TRBJ2-1; the D is unclear. The CDR3 covers 12 residues. The germline gives CDR1 KGHDR, CDR2 SFDVKD. V was cut by 6 bases and J by 6 bases, with 8 bases left in between. In nucleotides, the CDR3 is TGTGCCACCAGTCCAGACTTCAATGAGCAGTTCTTC. Translation gives CATSPDFNEQFF.

In its sample, this clone was seen a few times. V gene TRBV7-2 combines with J gene TRBJ1-4; no firm D call. The CDR3 length is 15 residues. V was trimmed by 1 base and J by 6 bases, leaving 12 bases between them. Germline V gene sequence: CDR1 SGHTA, CDR2 FQGNSA. The CDR3 coding sequence is TGTGCCAGCAGCTTAGATATGCTAACCCATGAAAAACTGTTTTTT. It codes for CASSLDMLTHEKLFF.

The chain couples TRBV4-1 to TRBJ2-7, with D possibly TRBD2 on 6 matching bases. CDR3 length: 16 amino acids. Trimming left V 1 base short and J 2 bases short, with 15 bases between. Per germline, CDR1 MGHRA and CDR2 YSYEKL. The CDR3 is CASSQGKVAVPYEQYF. The CDR3 DNA follows: TGCGCCAGCAGCCAAGGAAAGGTAGCGGTCCCCTACGAGCAGTACTTC.

The rearrangement links TRBV24-1 to TRBJ1-5; D gene unclear. This CDR3 is built from 12 residues. Germline V CDR1 and CDR2: KGHDR, SFDVKD. The V gene lost 1 base and the J gene lost 6 bases, with 3 bases spanning the gap. The CDR3 reads CATSDLGQPQHF. CDR3 DNA sequence: TGTGCCACCAGTGATTTAGGTCAGCCCCAGCATTTT.

Comments on this clone: The same CDR3 is also encoded by other DNA sequences in this sample. The chain couples TRBV19 to TRBJ2-7, with TRBD1 identical over 8 bases. The V gene's germline CDR1 is LNHDA and CDR2 SQIVND (reference sequence). Trimming cost V 5 bases and J 2 bases; bases outside gene matches: 8. There are 15 residues in the CDR3. The CDR3 sequence is CASSAPGGATYEQYF. The CDR3 DNA is TGTGCCAGTAGTGCACCAGGGGGCGCGACCTACGAGCAGTACTTC.

The chain has TRBV6-5 and TRBJ2-3; 9 bases are shared with TRBD1. Germline CDR1 MNHEY, CDR2 SVGAGI. The V segment lost 9 bases and the J segment 2 bases; nucleotides outside the gene matches: 6. The CDR3 is 14 residues long. The CDR3 sequence is CASADRGFTDTQYF. In DNA, the CDR3 is TGTGCCAGTGCCGACAGGGGGTTCACAGATACGCAGTATTTT.

V gene TRBV24-1 combines with J gene TRBJ1-2; TRBD1 matches 9 bases. Trimming cost V 5 bases and J 2 bases; bases outside gene matches: 2. Germline values: CDR1 KGHDR, CDR2 SFDVKD. The CDR3 consists of 14 residues. The CDR3 loop reads CATSATGGNYGYTF. The DNA of the CDR3 is TGTGCCACCAGTGCCACAGGGGGCAACTATGGCTACACCTTC.

The chain has TRBV24-1 and TRBJ2-1; tentative D call: TRBD1 (5 bases). This CDR3 is built from 13 residues. V lost 5 bases and J lost 4, with 8 bases in between. Germline V lookup: CDR1 KGHDR, CDR2 SFDVKD. CDR3 in DNA: TGTGCCACCAGTGCCCCAGGGTACAATGAGCAGTTCTTC. Protein sequence: CATSAPGYNEQFF.

The chain joins TRBV11-3 to TRBJ1-1, with no clear D. The V gene lost 4 bases and the J gene lost 3 bases, with 12 bases spanning the gap. Germline loops: CDR1 SGHNT, CDR2 YENEEA. This CDR3 spans 14 amino acids. CDR3 DNA sequence: TGTGCCAGCAGCTCCAGCCTTGGGGACACTGAAGCTTTCTTT. Translated: CASSSSLGDTEAFF.

The chain has TRBV29-1 and TRBJ2-7; D is possibly TRBD2 (5 bases). CDR1 and CDR2 from the germline V gene are SQVTM and ANQGSEA. Trimming cost V 1 base and J 3 bases, with 10 bases left between them. The CDR3 sequence is 13 residues long. CDR3 protein: CSVEGPGSYEQYF. In DNA, the CDR3 is TGCAGCGTTGAAGGCCCGGGGAGCTACGAGCAGTACTTC.

V is TRBV19 and J is TRBJ2-6; D is perhaps TRBD1 or TRBD2 (5 bases each). The ends were cut back, 1 base at V and 4 bases at J, with 23 bases in the middle. CDR3 length: 20 amino acids. Looked up from germline, CDR1 is LNHDA and CDR2 is SQIVND (reference sequence). CDR3 DNA: TGTGCCAGTAGTATAGCCGTCCCGGGACCAACCCTCTGGGGGGCCAACGTCCTGACTTTC. Protein sequence: CASSIAVPGPTLWGANVLTF.

The chain carries TRBV12-3 or TRBV12-4 and TRBJ2-2; D uncertain. The CDR3 has 13 residues. V was pared by 1 base and J by 1 base, with 1 base between. This CDR3 is CASSLGNTGELFF. CDR3 DNA sequence: TGTGCCAGCAGTTTAGGGAACACCGGGGAGCTGTTTTTT.

V is TRBV27 and J is TRBJ2-2, with TRBD1 identical over 7 bases. There are 16 residues in the CDR3. Germline V gene data show CDR1 as MNHEY and CDR2 as SMNVEV (reference sequence). The V segment lost 6 bases and the J segment 2 bases; nucleotides outside the gene matches: 9. The CDR3, as DNA: TGTGCCAGCAGCCCTGTCCGGGACAGAAACACCGGGGAGCTGTTTTTT. This translates into CASSPVRDRNTGELFF.

V and J are TRBV29-1 and TRBJ1-5; the match to TRBD1 covers 7 bases. V lost 6 bases and J lost 5; bases outside the gene matches: 7. The CDR3 consists of 13 residues. Germline-derived CDR1 and CDR2 are SQVTM and ANQGSEA. CDR3 in DNA: TGCAGCGTCTCGCAGGGGGTCGATCAGCCCCAGCATTTT. Amino acid sequence: CSVSQGVDQPQHF.

The chain recombines TRBV15 with TRBJ1-1; possible D gene TRBD1, 6 bases. With 2 bases removed from V and 0 bases from J, the gap between germline ends came to 10 bases. Germline values: CDR1 LNHNV, CDR2 YYDKDF (reference sequence). The CDR3 is made up of 15 amino acids. The CDR3 DNA reads as TGTGCCACCAGCAGATCCGGGGGCCTGAACACTGAAGCTTTCTTT. Translation gives CATSRSGGLNTEAFF.

The count of this clone is one. The chain has TRBV7-2 and TRBJ2-3; 10 nucleotides agree with TRBD2. The CDR3 loop spans 15 amino acids. Per the germline V gene, CDR1 is SGHTA and CDR2 is FQGNSA. Trimming cost V 5 bases and J 5 bases; bases outside gene matches: 7. CDR3 sequence (DNA): TGTGCCAGCAGCCGTAGCGGGAGGACTATAGATACGCAGTATTTT. Translating gives CASSRSGRTIDTQYF. Complete variable domain (other parts from reference TRBV7-2 and TRBJ2-3): GAGVSQSPSNKVTEKGKDVELRCDPISGHTALYWYRQSLGQGLEFLIYFQGNSAPDKSGLPSDRFSAERTGGSVSTLTIQRTQQEDSAVYLCASSRSGRTIDTQYFGPGTRLTVL.